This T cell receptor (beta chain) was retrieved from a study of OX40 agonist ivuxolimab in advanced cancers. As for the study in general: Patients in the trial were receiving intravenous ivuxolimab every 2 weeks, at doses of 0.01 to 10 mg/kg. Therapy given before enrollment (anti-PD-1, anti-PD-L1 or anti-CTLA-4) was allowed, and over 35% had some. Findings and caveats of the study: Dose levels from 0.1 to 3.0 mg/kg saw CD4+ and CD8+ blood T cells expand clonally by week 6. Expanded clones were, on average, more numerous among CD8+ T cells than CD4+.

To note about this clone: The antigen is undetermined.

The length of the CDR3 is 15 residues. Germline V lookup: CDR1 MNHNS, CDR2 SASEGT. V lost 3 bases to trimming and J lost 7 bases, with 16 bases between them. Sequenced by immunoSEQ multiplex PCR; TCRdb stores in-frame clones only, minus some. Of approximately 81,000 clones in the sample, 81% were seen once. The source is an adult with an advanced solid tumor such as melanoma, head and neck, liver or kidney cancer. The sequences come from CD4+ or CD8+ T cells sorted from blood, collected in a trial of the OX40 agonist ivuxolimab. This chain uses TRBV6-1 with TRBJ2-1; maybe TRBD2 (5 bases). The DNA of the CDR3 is TGTGCCAGCAGTGACCTGTTCGGGGTCCCGAATGAGCAGTTCTTC. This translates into CASSDLFGVPNEQFF.